This T cell receptor beta chain was sequenced for a study of beta chain features in type 1 diabetes (dated by TCRdb to between 2017 and 2018). About the full investigation: Mean age, gender distribution, total cell number and subset yield were not different between patients and healthy donors. Across all samples, about 110 million sorted cells were examined, and cell number per subset correlated strongly with RNA yield. In the study, TCRB repertoires of sorted circulating CD4+ T cell subsets from recently diagnosed type 1 diabetes patients were compared with those of matched healthy donors. Whereas all 30 or so donors provided naive and central memory subsets, regulatory and stem cell-like memory subsets were isolated from just 8 patients and roughly 8 healthy donors.

From a lookup of the germline V gene, CDR1 and CDR2 are SNHLY and FYNNEI. From the cysteine through the phenylalanine, the CDR3 covers 17 amino acids. The only DNA kept is the CDR3, 51 bases in frame from the first base. Trimming at the junction amounts to 9 bases on V and 2 bases on J, and the germline ends lie 25 bases apart. This clone was seen only a few times. What this receptor recognizes is not known. No per-base quality is available; no much larger clone lies one base away. The study at large found these results: Because the HLA sub-analyses included only small numbers of individuals, any influence of HLA type on TCRB rearrangement was left unresolved. Naive, central memory and regulatory TCRB repertoires appeared to be more similar among patients than among healthy donors. Because cDNA was sequenced instead of genomic DNA, highly expressing activated cells could be over-represented, though the groups showed no difference in activation or CD3 levels. Shorter templates might have been favored by PCR, but patient and control samples were amplified and corrected together, so both groups would have been affected equally by any skew. Type 1 diabetes patients showed a moderate but significant shortening of TCRB CDR3 length in all four CD4+ subsets. Fewer insertions and more nucleotide deletions at VDJ recombination sites were observed in patients with type 1 diabetes, implying thymic rearrangement abnormalities.

The entire amount of isolated RNA was reverse transcribed using the High Capacity cDNA Reverse Transcription Kit, so the sequenced TCRB transcripts were expressed ones. Deep immunoSEQ sequencing was performed on naive, central memory and regulatory T cell samples, with an average of approximately 3.9 million total reads per sample. Sorted cells were lysed in RLT buffer, and RNA was extracted using DNase-treated RNeasy Micro or Mini kits according to cell number. To prevent cross-contamination, every cell subset was processed on its own, while patient and healthy donor samples were processed together. Using the immunoSEQ multiplex PCR, TCRB sequences were amplified from cDNA into 87-bp fragments spanning the CDR3 region. Amplicons were sequenced on the Illumina HiSeq platform. The original pipeline was this. PCR bias was computationally corrected using synthetic template baselines, reads within Hamming distance 2 were collapsed, and singletons that could not be merged were discarded. By aligning reads against IMGT, V, D and J genes, CDR3 length, and insertions or deletions at six rearrangement sites were assigned. Within each subset, clonotype counts were normalized to sorted cell number, after which true diversity and Gini coefficients were computed with the tcR R package. Repertoire sharing was quantified using the overlap coefficient calculated on TCRB nucleotide sequences. Out-of-frame TCRB sequences from naive cells were analyzed to stand in for the pre-selection repertoire. TCRdb stores this immuneACCESS table with in-frame sequences only. Part of the clones is absent; in the studies checked, under half of the shortfall reflects unresolved V genes, and no reason is known for the rest. V and J calls and clone size are given by that table; D and trimming were obtained from the DNA. Here the sample has under 300,000 clones; under 13% occur a single time. The top ten clones comprise approximately 0.015% of the sample.

From each donor, a single peripheral blood sample of around 120 mL on average was drawn into heparinised tubes. A BD FACSAria II and a panel including CD45RO, CCR7, CD25, CD127, CD95 and CD27 were used to sort naive, central memory, regulatory and stem cell-like memory CD4+ T cells. All sorted populations exceeded 95% purity. Right away, PBMCs were isolated by Lymphoprep density gradient centrifugation and were stained directly, with no culture step. Samples were stained and sorted in pairs, with one healthy donor and one patient per experiment, so that batch effects were minimized. The receptor comes from a man younger than 45 with type 1 diabetes. The sample was naive CD4+ T cells from blood. In the paper's terms, the cell subset or site label means: true naive CD4+ T cells. Recombination linked TRBV2 to TRBJ1-2; TRBD1 is a possible D gene, resting on 6 matching bases. CDR3 sequence: CARGGTGRAIENYGYTF. The DNA sequence is given as TGTGCCAGAGGGGGTACGGGCAGGGCTATCGAGAACTATGGCTACACCTTC.